The T cell receptor beta chain under discussion was sequenced for a study of Ad26.COV2.S vaccination and SARS-CoV-2 variants. Study-level results: Vaccine recipients showed a spike-specific TCR breadth that was higher than in placebo recipients.

Germline CDR1 reads MNHNS; CDR2 reads SASEGT. The CDR3 loop spans 15 amino acids. The V end was cut by 2 bases, the J end by 7 bases, with 12 bases between. This clone showed up just once. Its antigen remains unidentified. The treatment here: over 15 received Ad26.COV2.S at low or high dose, single or two shots; roughly five received placebo; per-sample allocation not given. The investigators took samples on day 63 after the first vaccine or placebo injection. Libraries were prepared by immunoSEQ multiplex PCR; TCRdb keeps only in-frame clonotypes and omits some of them. Of 300,000 to 350,000 clones listed, 86% are singletons.

This receptor was obtained from a person between 18 and 60 years old who received the Ad26.COV2.S COVID-19 vaccine or a placebo. The sample consisted of peripheral blood, taken in a trial of Ad26.COV2.S vaccine versus placebo. V usage is TRBV6-1 and J usage is TRBJ1-6, with a tentative D call TRBD1 (6 bases). The CDR3 region is CASSEPADSNSPLHF. The CDR3 DNA reads TGTGCCAGCAGTGAACCTGCGGACAGCAATTCACCCCTCCACTTT.